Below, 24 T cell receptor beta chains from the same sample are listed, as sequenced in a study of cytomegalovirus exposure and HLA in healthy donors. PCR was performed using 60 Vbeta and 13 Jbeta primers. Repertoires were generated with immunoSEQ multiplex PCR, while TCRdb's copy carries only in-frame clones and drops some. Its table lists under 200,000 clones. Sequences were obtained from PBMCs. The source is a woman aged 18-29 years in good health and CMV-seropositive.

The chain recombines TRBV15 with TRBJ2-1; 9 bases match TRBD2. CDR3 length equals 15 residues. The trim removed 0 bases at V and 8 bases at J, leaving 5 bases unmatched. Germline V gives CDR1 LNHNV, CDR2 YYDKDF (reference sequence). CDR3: CATSREREGPDEQFF. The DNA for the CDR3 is TGTGCCACCAGCAGAGAGCGGGAGGGCCCAGATGAGCAGTTCTTC.

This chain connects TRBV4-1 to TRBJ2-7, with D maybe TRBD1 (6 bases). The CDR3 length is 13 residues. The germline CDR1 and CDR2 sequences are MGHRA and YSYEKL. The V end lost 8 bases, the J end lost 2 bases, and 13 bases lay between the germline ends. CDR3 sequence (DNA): TGCGCCAGCGGCCGGACAGAGGCCTACGAGCAGTACTTC. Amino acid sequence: CASGRTEAYEQYF.

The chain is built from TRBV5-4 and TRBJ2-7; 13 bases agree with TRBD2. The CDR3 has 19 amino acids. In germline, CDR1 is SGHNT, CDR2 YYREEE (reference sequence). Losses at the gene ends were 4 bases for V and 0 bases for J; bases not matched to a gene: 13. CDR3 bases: TGTGCCAGCAGCCTGGGACCCGGGACTAGCGGGATGAGCTCCTACGAGCAGTACTTC. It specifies CASSLGPGTSGMSSYEQYF. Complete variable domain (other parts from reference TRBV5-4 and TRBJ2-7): ETGVTQSPTHLIKTRGQQVTLRCSSQSGHNTVSWYQQALGQGPQFIFQYYREEENGRGNFPPRFSGLQFPNYSSELNVNALELDDSALYLCASSLGPGTSGMSSYEQYFGPGTRLTVT.

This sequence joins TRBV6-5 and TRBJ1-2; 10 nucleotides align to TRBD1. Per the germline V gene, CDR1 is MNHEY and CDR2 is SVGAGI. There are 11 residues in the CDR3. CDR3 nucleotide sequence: TGTGCTACATGGACAGGGGGAGGCTACACCTTC. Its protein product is CATWTGGGYTF.

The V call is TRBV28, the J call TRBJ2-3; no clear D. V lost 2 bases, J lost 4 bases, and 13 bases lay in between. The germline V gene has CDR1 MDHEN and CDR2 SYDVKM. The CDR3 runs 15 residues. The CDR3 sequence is CASSLDRLGADTQYF. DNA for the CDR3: TGTGCCAGCAGTTTAGATAGGCTAGGCGCAGATACGCAGTATTTT.

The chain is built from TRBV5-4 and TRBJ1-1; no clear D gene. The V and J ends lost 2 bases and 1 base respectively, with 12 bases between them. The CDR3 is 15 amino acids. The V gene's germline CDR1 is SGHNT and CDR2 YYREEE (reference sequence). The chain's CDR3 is CASSFTAAGNTEAFF. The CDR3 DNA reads TGTGCCAGCAGCTTTACTGCAGCGGGGAACACTGAAGCTTTCTTT.

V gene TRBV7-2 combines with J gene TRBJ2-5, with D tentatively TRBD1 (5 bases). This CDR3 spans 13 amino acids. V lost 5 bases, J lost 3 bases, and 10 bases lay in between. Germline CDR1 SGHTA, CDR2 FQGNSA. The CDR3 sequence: CASSRGAKETQYF. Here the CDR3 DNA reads TGTGCCAGCAGCAGGGGTGCCAAAGAGACCCAGTACTTC.

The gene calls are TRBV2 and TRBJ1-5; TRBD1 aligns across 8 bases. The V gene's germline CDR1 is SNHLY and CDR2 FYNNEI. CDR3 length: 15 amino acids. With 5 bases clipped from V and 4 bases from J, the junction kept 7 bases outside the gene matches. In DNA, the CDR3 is TGTGCCAGCAGTACCAACACAGGGGGGAATCAGCCCCAGCATTTT. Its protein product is CASSTNTGGNQPQHF.

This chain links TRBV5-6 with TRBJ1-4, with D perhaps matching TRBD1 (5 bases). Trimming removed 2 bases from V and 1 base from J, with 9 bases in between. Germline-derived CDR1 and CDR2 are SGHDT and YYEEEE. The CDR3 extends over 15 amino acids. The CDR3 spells CASSFRGGTNEKLFF. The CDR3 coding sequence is TGTGCCAGCAGCTTCCGCGGGGGAACTAATGAAAAACTGTTTTTT.

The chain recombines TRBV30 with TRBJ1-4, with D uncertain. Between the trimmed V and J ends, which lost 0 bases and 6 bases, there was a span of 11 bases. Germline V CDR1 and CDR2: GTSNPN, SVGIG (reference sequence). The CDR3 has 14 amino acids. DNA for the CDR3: TGTGCCTGGAGTGTTGGGAGCCTTGATGAAAAACTGTTTTTT. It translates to CAWSVGSLDEKLFF.

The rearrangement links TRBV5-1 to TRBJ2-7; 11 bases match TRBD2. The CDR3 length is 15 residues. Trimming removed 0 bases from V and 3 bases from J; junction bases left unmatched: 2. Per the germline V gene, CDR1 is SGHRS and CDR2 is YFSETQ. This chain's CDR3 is CASSLVGTSGYEQYF. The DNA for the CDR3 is TGCGCCAGCAGCTTGGTCGGGACTAGCGGCTACGAGCAGTACTTC. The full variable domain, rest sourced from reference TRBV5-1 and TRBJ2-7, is KAGVTQTPRYLIKTRGQQVTLSCSPISGHRSVSWYQQTPGQGLQFLFEYFSETQRNKGNFPGRFSGRQFSNSRSEMNVSTLELGDSALYLCASSLVGTSGYEQYFGPGTRLTVT.

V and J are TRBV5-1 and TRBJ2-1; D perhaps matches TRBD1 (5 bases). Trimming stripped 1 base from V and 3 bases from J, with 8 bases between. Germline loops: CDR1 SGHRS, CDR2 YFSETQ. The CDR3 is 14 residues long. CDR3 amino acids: CASSLQGYYNEQFF. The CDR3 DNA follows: TGCGCCAGCAGCTTGCAGGGTTACTACAATGAGCAGTTCTTC.

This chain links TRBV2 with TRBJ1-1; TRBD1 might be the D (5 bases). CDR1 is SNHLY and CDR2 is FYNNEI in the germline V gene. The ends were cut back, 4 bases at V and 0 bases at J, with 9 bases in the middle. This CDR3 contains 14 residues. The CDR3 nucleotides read TGTGCCAGCAGTGTGGTAGGGGTGAACACTGAAGCTTTCTTT. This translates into CASSVVGVNTEAFF.

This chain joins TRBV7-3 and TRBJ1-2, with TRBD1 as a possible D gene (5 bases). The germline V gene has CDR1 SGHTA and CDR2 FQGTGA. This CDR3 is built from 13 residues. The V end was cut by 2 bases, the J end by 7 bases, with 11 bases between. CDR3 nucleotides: TGTGCCAGCAGCTTAGGGGGGGGAGTTGGCTACACCTTC. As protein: CASSLGGGVGYTF. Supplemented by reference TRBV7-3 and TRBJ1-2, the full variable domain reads GAGVSQTPSNKVTEKGKYVELRCDPISGHTALYWYRQSLGQGPEFLIYFQGTGAADDSGLPNDRFFAVRPEGSVSTLKIQRTERGDSAVYLCASSLGGGVGYTFGSGTRLTVV.

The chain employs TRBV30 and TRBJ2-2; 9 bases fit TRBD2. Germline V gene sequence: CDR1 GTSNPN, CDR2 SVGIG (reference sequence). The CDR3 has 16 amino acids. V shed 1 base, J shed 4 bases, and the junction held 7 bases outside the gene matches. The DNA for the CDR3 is TGTGCCTGGAGTGCGTGGACTAGCGATGGCACCGGGGAGCTGTTTTTT. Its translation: CAWSAWTSDGTGELFF.

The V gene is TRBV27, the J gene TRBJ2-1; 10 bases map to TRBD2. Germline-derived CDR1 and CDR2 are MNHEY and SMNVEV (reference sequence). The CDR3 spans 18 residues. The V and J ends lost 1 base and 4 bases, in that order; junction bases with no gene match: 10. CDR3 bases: TGTGCCAGCAGTTTATTAGTAGCGGGGGGTTACGCTTACAATGAGCAGTTCTTC. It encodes CASSLLVAGGYAYNEQFF.

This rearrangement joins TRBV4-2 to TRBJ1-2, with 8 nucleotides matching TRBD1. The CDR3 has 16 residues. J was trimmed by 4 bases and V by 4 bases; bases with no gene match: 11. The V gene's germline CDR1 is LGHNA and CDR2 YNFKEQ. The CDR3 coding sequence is TGTGCCAGCAGCCCAGAGGACAGGGAGCAGATCTATGGCTACACCTTC. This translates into CASSPEDREQIYGYTF.

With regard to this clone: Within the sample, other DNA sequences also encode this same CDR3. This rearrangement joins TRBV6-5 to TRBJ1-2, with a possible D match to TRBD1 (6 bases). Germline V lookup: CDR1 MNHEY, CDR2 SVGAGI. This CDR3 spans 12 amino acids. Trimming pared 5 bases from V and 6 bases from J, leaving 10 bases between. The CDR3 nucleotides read TGTGCCAGCAGTAATACAGGGCATGGCTACACCTTC. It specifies CASSNTGHGYTF.

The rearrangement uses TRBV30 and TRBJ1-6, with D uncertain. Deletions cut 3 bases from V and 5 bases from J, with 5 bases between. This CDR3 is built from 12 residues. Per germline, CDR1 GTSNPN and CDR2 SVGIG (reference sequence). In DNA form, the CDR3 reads TGTGCCTGGAGCCTCGATAATTCACCCCTCCACTTT. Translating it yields CAWSLDNSPLHF.

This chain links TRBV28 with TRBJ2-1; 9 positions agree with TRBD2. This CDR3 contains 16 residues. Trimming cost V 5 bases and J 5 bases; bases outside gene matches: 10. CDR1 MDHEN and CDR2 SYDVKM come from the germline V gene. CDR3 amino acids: CASSLGGTSSDNEQFF. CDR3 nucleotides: TGTGCCAGCAGTCTAGGGGGGACTAGCTCGGACAATGAGCAGTTCTTC.

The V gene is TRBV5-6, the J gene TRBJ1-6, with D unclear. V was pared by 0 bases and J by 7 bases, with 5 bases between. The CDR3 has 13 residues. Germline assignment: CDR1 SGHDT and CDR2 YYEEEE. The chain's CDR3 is CASSLVTNSPLHF. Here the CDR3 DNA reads TGTGCCAGCAGCTTGGTCACAAATTCACCCCTCCACTTT.

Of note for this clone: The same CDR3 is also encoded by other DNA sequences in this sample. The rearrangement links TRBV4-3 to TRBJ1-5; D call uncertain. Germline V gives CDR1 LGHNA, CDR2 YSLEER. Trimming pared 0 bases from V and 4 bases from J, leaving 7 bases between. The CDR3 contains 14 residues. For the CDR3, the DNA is TGCGCCAGCAGCCAAGATCACAGAAATCAGCCCCAGCATTTT. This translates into CASSQDHRNQPQHF.

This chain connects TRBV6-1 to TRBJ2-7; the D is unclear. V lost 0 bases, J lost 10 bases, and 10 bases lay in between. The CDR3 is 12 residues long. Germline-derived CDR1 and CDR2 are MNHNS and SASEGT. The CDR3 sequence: CASSEAASPQYF. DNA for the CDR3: TGTGCCAGCAGTGAAGCAGCATCACCTCAGTACTTC.

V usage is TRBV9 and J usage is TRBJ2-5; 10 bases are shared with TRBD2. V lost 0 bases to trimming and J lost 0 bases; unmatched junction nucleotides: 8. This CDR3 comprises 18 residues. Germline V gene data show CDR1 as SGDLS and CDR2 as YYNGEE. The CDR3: CASSVEAGGNPNQETQYF. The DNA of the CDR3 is TGTGCCAGCAGCGTAGAAGCGGGGGGGAACCCAAACCAAGAGACCCAGTACTTC. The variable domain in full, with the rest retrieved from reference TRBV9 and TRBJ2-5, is DSGVTQTPKHLITATGQRVTLRCSPRSGDLSVYWYQQSLDQGLQFLIQYYNGEERAKGNILERFSAQQFPDLHSELNLSSLELGDSALYFCASSVEAGGNPNQETQYFGPGTRLLVL.